The rows below give T cell receptor beta chains drawn from one sample of a study of blood T cell repertoires in COVID-19. The protocol was immunoSEQ multiplex PCR, while the TCRdb copy is restricted to in-frame clones and leaves out a portion. The sample carries around 150,000 clones, about three quarters recorded once. Material for sequencing was peripheral blood. The receptors derive from a woman aged 50 to 60 with active or convalescent COVID-19. The CDR3 runs from the conserved cysteine through the conserved F or W. A D gene is named only where the DNA matches it firmly. Rows may omit the clone size; those that give it use once, few, many or a size class.

v_call: TRBV27; d_call: TRBD2; clone_size: .; j_call: TRBJ2-3; cdr3_nt: TGTGCCAGCAGTTTAGCTAAAGCGGGAAACACAGATACGCAGTATTTT; cdr3_aa: CASSLAKAGNTDTQYF
v_call: TRBV4-2; d_call: .; clone_size: .; j_call: TRBJ2-3; cdr3_nt: TGTGCCAGCAGCCAAGCTGGCGCGGGGGATACGCAGTATTTT; cdr3_aa: CASSQAGAGDTQYF
v_call: TRBV6-5; d_call: TRBD1; clone_size: .; j_call: TRBJ1-2; cdr3_nt: TGTGCCAGCAGTTACCCCGAACAGGGGGCGAACTATGGCTACACCTTC; cdr3_aa: CASSYPEQGANYGYTF
v_call: TRBV11-2; d_call: TRBD1; clone_size: .; j_call: TRBJ2-7; cdr3_nt: TGTGCCAGCAGCATCGGACAGGGGAAGGTCGAGCAGTACTTC; cdr3_aa: CASSIGQGKVEQYF
v_call: TRBV19; d_call: TRBD2; clone_size: .; j_call: TRBJ2-1; cdr3_nt: TGTGCCAGTAGTATAGCCCCTGCTAGCGGGGAATACAATGAGCAGTTCTTC; cdr3_aa: CASSIAPASGEYNEQFF
v_call: TRBV23-1; d_call: .; clone_size: .; j_call: TRBJ1-6; cdr3_nt: TGCGCCAGCAGGTCACTTCATTCAGGGTCTTACAGCTCCTATAATTCACCCCTCCACTTT; cdr3_aa: CASRSLHSGSYSSYNSPLHF
v_call: TRBV5-1; d_call: .; clone_size: .; j_call: TRBJ1-3; cdr3_nt: TGCGCCAGCAGCTTGGGGGGCTCGACTGGAAACACCATATATTTT; cdr3_aa: CASSLGGSTGNTIYF
v_call: TRBV7-6; d_call: .; clone_size: .; j_call: TRBJ1-1; cdr3_nt: TGTGCCAGCAGCTACTCAACAGGGCTGAACACTGAAGCTTTCTTT; cdr3_aa: CASSYSTGLNTEAFF
v_call: TRBV21-1; d_call: .; clone_size: few; j_call: TRBJ1-1; cdr3_nt: TGTGCCAGCAGTCGGGGTCAGCCCATTAGGAACACTGAAGCTTTCTTT; cdr3_aa: CASSRGQPIRNTEAFF
v_call: TRBV7-3; d_call: TRBD1; clone_size: .; j_call: TRBJ2-2; cdr3_nt: TGTGCCAGCAGCTTAAAGACAGGGTCTAACACCGGGGAGCTGTTTTTT; cdr3_aa: CASSLKTGSNTGELFF